Following are 26 T cell receptor beta chains from one sample sequenced in a study of CD8 T cells in ankylosing spondylitis. TCRdb redid the calling of the 5' RACE reads with MiXCR, one entry per CDR3 protein. This table has more than 150,000 distinct CDR3 sequences, approximately 13% appearing once. The sequenced sample consisted of blood, either unsorted or a sorted T cell fraction (not recorded which). These TCRs come from a female donor with ankylosing spondylitis or in good health (not recorded which).

The rearrangement links TRBV4-2 to TRBJ2-2, with D maybe TRBD1 (5 bases). The CDR3 totals 13 residues. V was clipped by 3 bases and J by 6 bases, with 8 bases between them. The germline CDR1 and CDR2 sequences are LGHNA and YNFKEQ. The CDR3 DNA reads TGTGCCAGCAGCCACTCCAGGGCCGGGGAGCTGTTTTTT. Amino acid sequence: CASSHSRAGELFF.

This clonotype came up many times. The V gene is TRBV4-3, the J gene TRBJ1-6; TRBD1 might be the D (5 bases). The CDR3 extends over 14 amino acids. Trimming took off 4 bases at V and 5 bases at J, with 9 bases between the two ends. Germline values: CDR1 LGHNA, CDR2 YSLEER. CDR3 residues: CASSPRGDNSPLHF. The CDR3 DNA reads TGCGCCAGCAGCCCTCGGGGGGATAATTCACCCCTCCACTTT.

The chain links TRBV12-3 or TRBV12-4 to TRBJ1-4, with a tentative D call TRBD1 (5 bases). There are 14 residues in the CDR3. V shed 6 bases and J shed 7 bases, with 15 bases lying between them. CDR3 amino acids: CASSLHRTTEKLFF. The CDR3 DNA reads as TGTGCCAGCAGCTTACACCGGACAACTGAAAAACTGTTTTTT.

This clonotype was counted many times. This chain connects TRBV6-1 to TRBJ2-3; TRBD2 agrees at 11 bases. The germline CDR1 and CDR2 sequences are MNHNS and SASEGT. The length of the CDR3 is 15 residues. Trimming at V came to 5 bases and at J to 5 bases, leaving 6 bases not matched to a gene. CDR3 sequence reads: CASSTLAGEEDTQYF. CDR3 coding DNA: TGTGCCAGCAGTACACTAGCGGGAGAAGAAGATACGCAGTATTTT.

This clonotype was picked up a small number of times. The chain joins TRBV7-2 to TRBJ1-4; D is possibly TRBD1 (6 bases). This CDR3 is 17 amino acids long. Germline V gene data show CDR1 as SGHTA and CDR2 as FQGNSA. Trimming left V 3 bases short and J 5 bases short, with 19 bases between. The CDR3: CASSFWGAQSGNEKLFF. For the CDR3, the DNA is TGTGCCAGCAGCTTTTGGGGGGCACAATCGGGGAATGAAAAACTGTTTTTT.

This clonotype has a count of ten or more. V usage is TRBV28 and J usage is TRBJ1-1; D remains ambiguous. CDR3 length equals 13 residues. CDR1 and CDR2 (germline): MDHEN, SYDVKM. Trimming stripped 6 bases from V and 7 bases from J, with 15 bases between. The CDR3 region has the DNA TGTGCCAGCAGAGAAGTTGGGGTATTTGAAGCTTTCTTT. It encodes CASREVGVFEAFF.

This clonotype was seen many times. The J gene is TRBJ2-3, the V gene TRBV5-6; the D is unclear. CDR1 and CDR2 (germline): SGHDT, YYEEEE. Trimming removed 4 bases at V and 1 base at J, with 13 bases between. The CDR3 runs to 15 residues. CDR3 loop: CASSTSLTGTDTQYF. CDR3 coding DNA: TGTGCCAGCAGCACCTCCCTCACGGGCACAGATACGCAGTATTTT.

This clonotype occurred many times. This chain links TRBV29-1 with TRBJ1-4; D possibly corresponds to TRBD1 (5 bases). Looked up from germline, CDR1 is SQVTM and CDR2 is ANQGSEA. The CDR3 runs to 11 residues. With 7 bases removed from V and 8 bases from J, the gap between germline ends came to 11 bases. The CDR3 coding sequence is TGCAGCGGAGGGACGGAAGAAAAACTGTTTTTT. It is translated as CSGGTEEKLFF. Full variable domain (rest looked up from reference TRBV29-1 and TRBJ1-4): SAVISQKPSRDICQRGTSLTIQCQVDSQVTMMFWYRQQPGQSLTLIATANQGSEATYESGFVIDKFPISRPNLTFSTLTVSNMSPEDSSIYLCSGGTEEKLFFGSGTQLSVL.

This clonotype was seen at least ten times. The chain combines TRBV20-1 with TRBJ1-1, with a tentative D call TRBD1 (6 bases). There are 16 residues in the CDR3. In germline, CDR1 is DFQATT, CDR2 SNEGSKA (reference sequence). Trimming pared 3 bases from V and 0 bases from J, leaving 17 bases between. The CDR3 coding sequence is TGCAGTGCTAGCTACAGGGCCGGAAGATTGAACACTGAAGCTTTCTTT. It translates to CSASYRAGRLNTEAFF.

V gene TRBV3-1 combines with J gene TRBJ2-5; TRBD1 matches at 8 bases. The germline gives CDR1 LGHDT, CDR2 YNNKEL (reference sequence). Germline trimming cut 2 bases from V and 2 bases from J; bases unmatched to any gene: 4. CDR3 length: 15 amino acids. CDR3 sequence (DNA): TGTGCCAGCAGCCAACCCGGGACAGGACAAGAGACCCAGTACTTC. This sequence encodes CASSQPGTGQETQYF.

The rearrangement links TRBV18 to TRBJ1-5, with 11 positions matching TRBD1. Germline lookup yields CDR1 KGHSH and CDR2 LQKENI. The CDR3 runs to 15 residues. V dropped 3 bases and J dropped 6; count of bases not matched to a gene: 4. The CDR3 protein is CASSPGQGDLQPQHF. In DNA form, the CDR3 reads TGTGCCAGCTCACCGGGACAGGGGGACCTTCAGCCCCAGCATTTT.

The J gene is TRBJ1-4, the V gene TRBV27; D may be TRBD1 (5 bases). Germline V gene sequence: CDR1 MNHEY, CDR2 SMNVEV (reference sequence). The CDR3 has 16 amino acids. Deletions cut 5 bases from V and 8 bases from J, with 21 bases between. The chain's CDR3 is CASSPTNRRRSEKLFF. The CDR3 DNA reads TGTGCCAGCAGTCCGACGAACAGGAGGAGATCGGAAAAACTGTTTTTT.

This clonotype was observed at least ten times. The chain couples TRBV25-1 to TRBJ2-6; D is undetermined. The CDR3 has 16 residues. Trimming cost V 0 bases and J 1 base, with 7 bases left between them. The V gene's germline CDR1 is MGHDK and CDR2 SYGVNS. The CDR3 DNA follows: TGTGCCAGCAGTGAATACGGGTCTTCTGGGGCCAACGTCCTGACTTTC. Translation: CASSEYGSSGANVLTF.

Concerning this clonotype itself: A read error may be the cause here, since a much bigger clone is one base away. This chain uses TRBV5-1 with TRBJ2-7, with a weak D call TRBD1 (6 bases). Between the trimmed V and J ends, which lost 4 bases and 4 bases, there was a span of 15 bases. Germline V gene sequence: CDR1 SGHRS, CDR2 YFSETQ. This CDR3 is 14 amino acids long. The CDR3 bases are TGCGCCAGCAGCCTAAACAGGGTAGGGTACGAGCAGTACTTC. Its protein is CASSLNRVGYEQYF.

This clonotype was counted at least ten times. This chain uses TRBV9 with TRBJ2-6; perhaps TRBD1 as D (6 bases). The CDR3 is 17 amino acids. CDR1 SGDLS and CDR2 YYNGEE come from the germline V gene. V was shortened by 3 bases and J by 0 bases, with 13 bases between the two germline ends. The CDR3: CASSASGTNSGANVLTF. CDR3 DNA sequence: TGTGCCAGCAGCGCGTCCGGGACAAACTCTGGGGCCAACGTCCTGACTTTC.

The sample holds many counts of this clonotype. The rearrangement joins TRBV5-1 to TRBJ1-2, with D maybe TRBD1 (6 bases). V was pared by 1 base and J by 0 bases, with 16 bases between. This CDR3 contains 17 residues. From germline, CDR1 is SGHRS and CDR2 YFSETQ. CDR3 region: CASSLYGGDHTNYGYTF. The CDR3 nucleotides read TGCGCCAGCAGCTTGTATGGGGGCGACCATACTAACTATGGCTACACCTTC.

This clonotype came up many times. The J gene is TRBJ1-6, the V gene TRBV6-5, with TRBD1 as a possible D gene (5 bases). The length of the CDR3 is 15 residues. Germline CDR1 MNHEY, CDR2 SVGAGI. Trimming pared 0 bases from V and 8 bases from J, leaving 11 bases between. CDR3 DNA: TGTGCCAGCAGTTACTCGGCCTTAGGGGATTCACCCCTCCACTTT. It codes for CASSYSALGDSPLHF.

Many counts were recorded for this clonotype. The chain is built from TRBV29-1 and TRBJ2-5, with 7 bases lining up with TRBD1. The CDR3 runs 12 residues. J lost 8 bases, V lost 4 bases, and 7 bases had no gene match. From germline, CDR1 is SQVTM and CDR2 ANQGSEA. In DNA form, the CDR3 reads TGCAGCGTTGGGGCCAGGGGGAGCACCCAGTACTTC. This encodes CSVGARGSTQYF.

This rearrangement joins TRBV2 to TRBJ2-3; 12 bases line up with TRBD2. The CDR3 has 17 residues. V lost 7 bases to trimming and J lost 2 bases; unmatched junction nucleotides: 10. Germline CDR1 is SNHLY and CDR2 is FYNNEI. CDR3 coding DNA: TGTGCCAGCAAGGGCCCTAGCGGGAGGGCCCCCACAGATACGCAGTATTTT. Amino acid sequence: CASKGPSGRAPTDTQYF.

This clonotype occurred many times. The V gene is TRBV7-8, the J gene TRBJ2-3; TRBD2 matches at 10 bases. V lost 2 bases, J lost 5 bases, and 10 bases stayed unmatched. The CDR3 length is 17 residues. Germline V gene data show CDR1 as SGHVS and CDR2 as FQNEAQ. The DNA of the CDR3 is TGTGCCAGCAGCTTATACCTAGCGGGAGAGTTGGTAGATACGCAGTATTTT. This gives the protein CASSLYLAGELVDTQYF.

This clonotype has a count of ten or more. The gene calls are TRBV12-3 or TRBV12-4 and TRBJ2-6, with 7 bases that match TRBD1. With V trimmed by 5 bases and J by 1 base, 5 bases remained unmatched. This CDR3 contains 16 residues. Here the CDR3 reads CASSDQQGSGANVLTF. Here the CDR3 DNA reads TGTGCCAGCAGTGACCAACAGGGGTCTGGGGCCAACGTCCTGACTTTC.

This clonotype was observed a single time. Compared with germline, one end of the junction differs, possibly owing to a read error. The CDR3 sequence: CVSTSPRYPYEQYF. The DNA of the CDR3 is TGCGTCAGCACCTCGCCCAGGTACCCCTACGAGCAGTACTTC. The chain links TRBV5-1 to TRBJ2-7, with D unresolved. This CDR3 region has 14 residues. The V gene's germline CDR1 is SGHRS and CDR2 YFSETQ.

To note about this clonotype: A clone one base away is much larger, so this may be a read error. The chain recombines TRBV20-1 with TRBJ2-3, with unresolved D. Per germline, CDR1 DFQATT and CDR2 SNEGSKA (reference sequence). The CDR3 loop spans 16 amino acids. The CDR3 DNA follows: TGCAGTGCTGGAAAACGGCCCGGGTCCTACACAGATACGCAGAATTTT. Protein: CSAGKRPGSYTDTQNF.

Many counts were recorded for this clonotype. The chain combines TRBV15 with TRBJ2-2; a possible D gene is TRBD1 (6 bases). The CDR3 spans 16 residues. The V end lost 0 bases, the J end lost 3 bases, and 11 bases lay between the germline ends. Germline CDR1 and CDR2: LNHNV and YYDKDF (reference sequence). CDR3 sequence: CATSREQGRDTGELFF. For the CDR3, the DNA is TGTGCCACCAGCAGAGAACAGGGAAGGGACACCGGGGAGCTGTTTTTT.

J is TRBJ2-2 and V is TRBV20-1, with a weak D call TRBD1 (6 bases). Trimming took off 5 bases at V and 0 bases at J, with 13 bases between the two ends. Germline V gene sequence: CDR1 DFQATT, CDR2 SNEGSKA (reference sequence). This CDR3 contains 15 residues. CDR3 residues: CSAGEGGANTGELFF. In DNA form, the CDR3 reads TGCAGTGCTGGGGAAGGGGGAGCGAACACCGGGGAGCTGTTTTTT.

This clonotype was counted at least ten times. The gene calls are TRBV20-1 and TRBJ1-2; the D is unclear. There are 12 residues in the CDR3. V dropped 3 bases and J dropped 4 bases, with 9 bases sitting between them. Germline V gene sequence: CDR1 DFQATT, CDR2 SNEGSKA (reference sequence). CDR3 loop: CSASAGVYGYTF. CDR3 bases: TGCAGTGCTAGTGCCGGGGTCTATGGCTACACCTTC.